This T cell receptor beta chain was sequenced during a study of blood T cell repertoires in COVID-19. About the research overall: The study drew acute and convalescent COVID-19 samples from the United States, Italy and Spain. PBMCs, B-cell-depleted T cells, or T cells provided the cDNA or gDNA that made up the material.

V was shortened by 5 bases and J by 6 bases, with 14 bases between the two germline ends. The CDR3 spans 15 residues. CDR1 is MDHEN and CDR2 is SYDVKM in the germline V gene. Authors' methods: Estimated nucleated cell counts came from reference gene primer amplification. Assay: immunoSEQ multiplex PCR; the TCRdb copy retains only in-frame clones and omits some. V, J and clone size are taken as reported in that table, and D and trimming were inferred from the DNA itself. Among about 82,000 clones listed, about four fifths were seen once. Material for sequencing was peripheral blood. The chain links TRBV28 to TRBJ1-6, with D possibly matching TRBD1 (6 bases). This receptor was identified in a woman aged 40 to 49 with active or convalescent COVID-19. CDR3 DNA: TGTGCCAGCAGTCCTATTGGACAGCGTAATTCACCCCTCCACTTT. Translating it yields CASSPIGQRNSPLHF.